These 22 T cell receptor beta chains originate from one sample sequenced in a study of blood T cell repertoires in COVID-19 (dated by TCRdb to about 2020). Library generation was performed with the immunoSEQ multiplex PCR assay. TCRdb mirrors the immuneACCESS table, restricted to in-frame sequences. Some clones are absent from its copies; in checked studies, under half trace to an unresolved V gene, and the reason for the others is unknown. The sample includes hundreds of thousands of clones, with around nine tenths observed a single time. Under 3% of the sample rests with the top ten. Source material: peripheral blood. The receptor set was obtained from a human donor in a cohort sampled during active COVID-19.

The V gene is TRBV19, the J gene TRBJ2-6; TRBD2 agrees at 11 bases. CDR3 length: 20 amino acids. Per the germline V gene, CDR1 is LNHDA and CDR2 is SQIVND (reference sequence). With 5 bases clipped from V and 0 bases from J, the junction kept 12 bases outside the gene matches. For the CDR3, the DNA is TGTGCCAGTAGTGCCCGGACCCTAGCGGGGGGCTTCTCTGGGGCCAACGTCCTGACTTTC. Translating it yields CASSARTLAGGFSGANVLTF.

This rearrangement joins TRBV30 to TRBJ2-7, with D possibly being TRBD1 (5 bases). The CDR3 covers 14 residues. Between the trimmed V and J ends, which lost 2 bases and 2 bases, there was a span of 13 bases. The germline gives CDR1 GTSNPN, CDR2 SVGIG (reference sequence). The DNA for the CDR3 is TGTGCCTGGAGTCGTGACAGCACCACCTACGAGCAGTACTTC. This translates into CAWSRDSTTYEQYF.

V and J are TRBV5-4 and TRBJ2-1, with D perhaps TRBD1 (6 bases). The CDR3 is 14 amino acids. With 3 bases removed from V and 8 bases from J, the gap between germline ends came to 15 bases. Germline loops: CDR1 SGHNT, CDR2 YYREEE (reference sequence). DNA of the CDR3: TGTGCCAGCAGCTGGGGGCTAGATTTTGATGAGCAGTTCTTC. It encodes CASSWGLDFDEQFF.

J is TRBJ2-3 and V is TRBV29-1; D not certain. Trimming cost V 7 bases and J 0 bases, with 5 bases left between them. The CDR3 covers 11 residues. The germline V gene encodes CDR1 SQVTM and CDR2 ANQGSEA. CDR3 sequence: CSGQSTDTQYF. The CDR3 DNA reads TGCAGCGGTCAGAGCACAGATACGCAGTATTTT.

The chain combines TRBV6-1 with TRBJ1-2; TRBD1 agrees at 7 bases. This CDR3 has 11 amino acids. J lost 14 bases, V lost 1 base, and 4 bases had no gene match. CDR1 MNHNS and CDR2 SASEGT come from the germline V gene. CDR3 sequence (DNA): TGTGCCAGCAGTGAAGGACGGGGACAGACCTTC. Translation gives CASSEGRGQTF.

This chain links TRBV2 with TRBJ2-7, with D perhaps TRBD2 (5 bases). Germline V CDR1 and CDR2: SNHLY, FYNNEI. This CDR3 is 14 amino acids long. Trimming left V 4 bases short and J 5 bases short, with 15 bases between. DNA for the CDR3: TGTGCCAGCAGTGCCTTTCAGGAGGTGGACGAGCAGTACTTC. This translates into CASSAFQEVDEQYF.

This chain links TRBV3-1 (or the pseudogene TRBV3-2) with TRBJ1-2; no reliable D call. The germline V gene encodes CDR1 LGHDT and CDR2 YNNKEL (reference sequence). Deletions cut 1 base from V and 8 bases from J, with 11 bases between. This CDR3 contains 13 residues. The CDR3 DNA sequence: TGTGCCAGCAGCCAAGCGGGATCGTGGGGCTACACCTTC. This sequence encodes CASSQAGSWGYTF.

The CDR3 nucleotides read TGTGCCAGCAGTGCCCGACTAGCGGGGTCTGAGCAGTTCTTC. Protein sequence: CASSARLAGSEQFF. J is TRBJ2-1 and V is TRBV27, with 11 bases matching TRBD2. Germline assignment: CDR1 MNHEY and CDR2 SMNVEV (reference sequence). CDR3 length: 14 amino acids. The junction had 6 bases not matched to a gene; V was cut back by 5 bases and J by 9 bases.

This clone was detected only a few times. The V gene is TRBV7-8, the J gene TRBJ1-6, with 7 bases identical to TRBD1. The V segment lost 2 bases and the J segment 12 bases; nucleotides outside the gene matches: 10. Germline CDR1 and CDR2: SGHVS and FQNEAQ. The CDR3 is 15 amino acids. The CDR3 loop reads CASSLLSDRAGPLHF. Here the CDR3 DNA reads TGTGCCAGCAGCTTACTTTCCGACAGGGCCGGACCCCTCCACTTT.

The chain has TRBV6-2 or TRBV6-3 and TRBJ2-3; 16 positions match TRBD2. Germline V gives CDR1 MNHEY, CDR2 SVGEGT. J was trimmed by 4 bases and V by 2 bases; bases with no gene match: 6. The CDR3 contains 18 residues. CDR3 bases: TGTGCCAGCAGTTACCCAGGGACTAGCGGGGGGGCCTCAGATACGCAGTATTTT. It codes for CASSYPGTSGGASDTQYF.

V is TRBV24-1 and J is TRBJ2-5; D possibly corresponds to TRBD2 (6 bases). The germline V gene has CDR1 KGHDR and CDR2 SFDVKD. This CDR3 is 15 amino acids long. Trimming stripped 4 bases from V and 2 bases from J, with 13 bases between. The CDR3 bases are TGTGCCACCAGTGACAATCGGGAGCCACAAGAGACCCAGTACTTC. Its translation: CATSDNREPQETQYF.

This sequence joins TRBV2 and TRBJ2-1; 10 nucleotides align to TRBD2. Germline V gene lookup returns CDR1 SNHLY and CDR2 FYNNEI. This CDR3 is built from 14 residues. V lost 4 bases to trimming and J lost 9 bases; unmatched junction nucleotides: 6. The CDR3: CASSGASGSGEQFF. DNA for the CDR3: TGTGCCAGCAGTGGGGCTAGCGGGAGCGGTGAGCAGTTCTTC.

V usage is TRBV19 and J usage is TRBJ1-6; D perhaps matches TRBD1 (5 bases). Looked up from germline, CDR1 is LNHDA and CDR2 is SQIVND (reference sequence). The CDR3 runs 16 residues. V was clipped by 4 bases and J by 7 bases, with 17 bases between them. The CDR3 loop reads CASSTSGTHGNSPLHF. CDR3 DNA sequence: TGTGCCAGTAGTACTTCCGGGACTCATGGCAATTCACCCCTCCACTTT. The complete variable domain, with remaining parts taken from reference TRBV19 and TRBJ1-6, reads DGGITQSPKYLFRKEGQNVTLSCEQNLNHDAMYWYRQDPGQGLRLIYYSQIVNDFQKGDIAEGYSVSREKKESFPLTVTSAQKNPTAFYLCASSTSGTHGNSPLHFGNGTRLTVT.

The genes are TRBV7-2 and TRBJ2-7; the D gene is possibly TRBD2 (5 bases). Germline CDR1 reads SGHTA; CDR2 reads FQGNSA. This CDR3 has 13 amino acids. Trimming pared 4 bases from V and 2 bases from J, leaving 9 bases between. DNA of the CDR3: TGTGCCAGCAGCTCTTCCGGGACCTACGAGCAGTACTTC. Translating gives CASSSSGTYEQYF.

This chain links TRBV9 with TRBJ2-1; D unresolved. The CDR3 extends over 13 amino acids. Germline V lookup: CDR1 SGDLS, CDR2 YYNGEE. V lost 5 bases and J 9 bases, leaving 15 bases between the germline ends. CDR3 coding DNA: TGTGCCAGCAGTCAACCCCAAGTGGCTGAGCAGTTCTTC. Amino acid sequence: CASSQPQVAEQFF.

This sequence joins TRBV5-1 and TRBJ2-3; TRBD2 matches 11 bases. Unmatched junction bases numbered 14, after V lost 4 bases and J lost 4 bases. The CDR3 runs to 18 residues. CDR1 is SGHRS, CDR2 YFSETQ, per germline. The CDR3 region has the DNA TGCGCCAGCAGCACCGGACTAGCGGGCTCTAGCTGGGCAGATACGCAGTATTTT. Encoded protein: CASSTGLAGSSWADTQYF.

This CDR3 is CASSLAWQGTTPLHF. The CDR3 coding sequence is TGTGCCAGCAGCTTAGCGTGGCAGGGCACGACACCCCTCCACTTT. The genes are TRBV7-2 and TRBJ1-6; D perhaps matches TRBD1 (5 bases). This CDR3 region has 15 residues. Germline V gives CDR1 SGHTA, CDR2 FQGNSA. Trimming shortened V by 0 bases and J by 11 bases, and 14 bases separated the two germline ends. Based on the CDR3 plus reference TRBV7-2 and TRBJ1-6, the full variable domain is GAGVSQSPSNKVTEKGKDVELRCDPISGHTALYWYRQSLGQGLEFLIYFQGNSAPDKSGLPSDRFSAERTGGSVSTLTIQRTQQEDSAVYLCASSLAWQGTTPLHFGNGTRLTVT.

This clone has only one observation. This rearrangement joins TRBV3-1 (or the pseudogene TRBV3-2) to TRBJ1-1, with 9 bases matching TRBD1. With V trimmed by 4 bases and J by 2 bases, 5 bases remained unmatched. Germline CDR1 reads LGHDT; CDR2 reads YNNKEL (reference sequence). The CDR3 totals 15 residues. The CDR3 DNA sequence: TGTGCCAGCAGCCCCCGGGACAGGGATAACACTGAAGCTTTCTTT. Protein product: CASSPRDRDNTEAFF.

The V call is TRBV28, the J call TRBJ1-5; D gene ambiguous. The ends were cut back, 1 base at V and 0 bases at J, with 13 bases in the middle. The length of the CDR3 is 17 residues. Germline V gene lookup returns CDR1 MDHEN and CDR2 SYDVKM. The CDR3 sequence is CASSLFLGLISNQPQHF. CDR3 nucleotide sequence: TGTGCCAGCAGTTTATTCTTGGGCTTGATTAGCAATCAGCCCCAGCATTTT.

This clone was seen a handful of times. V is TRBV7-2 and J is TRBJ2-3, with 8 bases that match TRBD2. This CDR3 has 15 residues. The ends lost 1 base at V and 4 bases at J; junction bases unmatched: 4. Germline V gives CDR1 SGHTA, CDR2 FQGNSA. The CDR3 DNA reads TGTGCCAGCAGCTTAGAGCGGGAGCGCGCAGATACGCAGTATTTT. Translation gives CASSLERERADTQYF.

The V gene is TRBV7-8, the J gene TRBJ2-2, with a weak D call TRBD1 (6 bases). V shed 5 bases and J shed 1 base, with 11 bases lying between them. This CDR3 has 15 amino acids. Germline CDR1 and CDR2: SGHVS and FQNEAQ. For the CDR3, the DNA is TGTGCCAGCAGCCCCCGGGGACAGAACACCGGGGAGCTGTTTTTT. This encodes CASSPRGQNTGELFF.

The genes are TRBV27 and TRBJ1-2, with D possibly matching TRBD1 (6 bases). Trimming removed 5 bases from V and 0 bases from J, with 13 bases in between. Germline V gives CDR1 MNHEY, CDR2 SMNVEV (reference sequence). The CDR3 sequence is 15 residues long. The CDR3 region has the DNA TGTGCCAGCAGTCCCCGGACAGCCTCTAACTATGGCTACACCTTC. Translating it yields CASSPRTASNYGYTF.